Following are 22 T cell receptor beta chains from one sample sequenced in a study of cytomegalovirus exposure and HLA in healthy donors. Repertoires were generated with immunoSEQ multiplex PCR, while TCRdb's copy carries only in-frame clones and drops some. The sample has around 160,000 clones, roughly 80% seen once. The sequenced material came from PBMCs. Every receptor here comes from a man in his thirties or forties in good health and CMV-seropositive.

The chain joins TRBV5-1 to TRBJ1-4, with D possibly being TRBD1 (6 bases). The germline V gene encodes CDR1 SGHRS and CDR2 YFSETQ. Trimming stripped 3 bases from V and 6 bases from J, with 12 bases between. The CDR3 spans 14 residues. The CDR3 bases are TGCGCCAGCAGCTCGGACAGTACCGATGAAAAACTGTTTTTT. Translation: CASSSDSTDEKLFF.

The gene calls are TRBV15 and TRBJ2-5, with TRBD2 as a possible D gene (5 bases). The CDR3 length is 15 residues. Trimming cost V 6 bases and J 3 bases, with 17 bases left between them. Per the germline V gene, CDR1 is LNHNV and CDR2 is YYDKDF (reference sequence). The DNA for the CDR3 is TGTGCCACCAGTCCTGGAGGACGGTCTGAAGAGACCCAGTACTTC. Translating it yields CATSPGGRSEETQYF.

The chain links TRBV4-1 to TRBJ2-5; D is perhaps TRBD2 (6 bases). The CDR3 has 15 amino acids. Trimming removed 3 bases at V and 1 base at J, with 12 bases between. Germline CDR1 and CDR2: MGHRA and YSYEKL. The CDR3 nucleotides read TGCGCCAGCAGCCAGTTGGGACTCCGCCAAGAGACCCAGTACTTC. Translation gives CASSQLGLRQETQYF.

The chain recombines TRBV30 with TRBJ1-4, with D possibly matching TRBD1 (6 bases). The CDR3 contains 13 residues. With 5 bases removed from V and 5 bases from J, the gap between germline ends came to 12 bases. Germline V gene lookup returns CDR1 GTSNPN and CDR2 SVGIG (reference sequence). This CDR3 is CAWEGGPNEKLFF. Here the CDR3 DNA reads TGTGCCTGGGAGGGGGGGCCCAATGAAAAACTGTTTTTT.

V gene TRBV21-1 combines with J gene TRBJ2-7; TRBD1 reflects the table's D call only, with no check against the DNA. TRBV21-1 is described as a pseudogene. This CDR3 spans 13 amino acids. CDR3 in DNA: TGTGCCAGCGCCAACAGGGATCCCTACGAGCAGTACTTC. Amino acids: CASANRDPYEQYF.

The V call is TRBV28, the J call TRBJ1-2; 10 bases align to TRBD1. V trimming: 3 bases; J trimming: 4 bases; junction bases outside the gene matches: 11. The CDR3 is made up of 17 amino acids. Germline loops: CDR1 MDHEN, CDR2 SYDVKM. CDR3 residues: CASSLLSGTGAFYGYTF. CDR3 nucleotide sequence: TGTGCCAGCAGTTTGCTCTCCGGGACAGGGGCCTTCTATGGCTACACCTTC.

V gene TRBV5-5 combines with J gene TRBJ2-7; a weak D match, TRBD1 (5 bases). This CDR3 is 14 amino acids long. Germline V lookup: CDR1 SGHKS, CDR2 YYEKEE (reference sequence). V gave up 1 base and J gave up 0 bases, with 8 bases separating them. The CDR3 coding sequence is TGTGCCAGCAGCTTGTTTCAGGGCTCCTACGAGCAGTACTTC. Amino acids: CASSLFQGSYEQYF. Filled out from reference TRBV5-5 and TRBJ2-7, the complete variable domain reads DAGVTQSPTHLIKTRGQQVTLRCSPISGHKSVSWYQQVLGQGPQFIFQYYEKEERGRGNFPDRFSARQFPNYSSELNVNALLLGDSALYLCASSLFQGSYEQYFGPGTRLTVT.

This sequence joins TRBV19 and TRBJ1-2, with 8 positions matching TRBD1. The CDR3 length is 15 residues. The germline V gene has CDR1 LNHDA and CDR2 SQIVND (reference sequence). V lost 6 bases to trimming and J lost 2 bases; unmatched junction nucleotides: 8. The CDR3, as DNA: TGTGCCAGTAGCCCCGACAGGGGACGAAACTATGGCTACACCTTC. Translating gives CASSPDRGRNYGYTF.

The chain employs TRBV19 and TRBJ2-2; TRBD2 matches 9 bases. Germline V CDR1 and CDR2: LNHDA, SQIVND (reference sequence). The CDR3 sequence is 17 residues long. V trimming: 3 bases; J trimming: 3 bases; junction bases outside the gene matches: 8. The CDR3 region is CASSMLGLAGYTGELFF. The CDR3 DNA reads TGTGCCAGTAGTATGTTAGGGCTAGCGGGGTACACCGGGGAGCTGTTTTTT.

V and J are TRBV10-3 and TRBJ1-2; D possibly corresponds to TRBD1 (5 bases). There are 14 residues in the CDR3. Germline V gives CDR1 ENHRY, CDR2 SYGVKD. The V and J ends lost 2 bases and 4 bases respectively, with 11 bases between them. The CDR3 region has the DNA TGTGCCATCAGTGAGGTCGACAGAGGCTATGGCTACACCTTC. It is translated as CAISEVDRGYGYTF.

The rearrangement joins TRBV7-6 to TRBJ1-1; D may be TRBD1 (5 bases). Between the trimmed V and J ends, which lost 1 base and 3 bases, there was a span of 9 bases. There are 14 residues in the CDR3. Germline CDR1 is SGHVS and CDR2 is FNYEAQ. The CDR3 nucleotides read TGTGCCAGCAGCTTAGAAGGGGTTCACACTGAAGCTTTCTTT. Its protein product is CASSLEGVHTEAFF.

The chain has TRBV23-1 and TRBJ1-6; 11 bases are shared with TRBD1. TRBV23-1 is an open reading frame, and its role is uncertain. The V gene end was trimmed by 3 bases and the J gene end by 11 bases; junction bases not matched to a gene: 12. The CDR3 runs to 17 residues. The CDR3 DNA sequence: TGCGCCAGCAGTCACAGGGGACAGGGGGACGATGCGGCACCCCTCCACTTT. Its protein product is CASSHRGQGDDAAPLHF.

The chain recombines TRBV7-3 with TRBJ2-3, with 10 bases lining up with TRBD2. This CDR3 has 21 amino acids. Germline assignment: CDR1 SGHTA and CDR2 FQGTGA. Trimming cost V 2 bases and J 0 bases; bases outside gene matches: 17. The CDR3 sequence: CASSLLGKVARTSGSTDTQYF. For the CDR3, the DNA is TGTGCCAGCAGCTTATTGGGAAAGGTCGCTAGGACTAGCGGCAGCACAGATACGCAGTATTTT.

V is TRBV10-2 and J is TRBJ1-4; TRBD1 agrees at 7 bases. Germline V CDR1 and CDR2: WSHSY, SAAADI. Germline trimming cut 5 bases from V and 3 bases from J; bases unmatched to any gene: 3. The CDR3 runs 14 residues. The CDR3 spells CASSPGTANEKLFF. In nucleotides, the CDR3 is TGCGCCAGCAGTCCCGGGACAGCTAATGAAAAACTGTTTTTT.

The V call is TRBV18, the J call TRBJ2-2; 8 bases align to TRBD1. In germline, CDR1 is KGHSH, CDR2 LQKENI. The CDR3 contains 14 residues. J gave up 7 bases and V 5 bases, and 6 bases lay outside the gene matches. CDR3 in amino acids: CASSIQGGDGELFF. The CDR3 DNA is TGTGCCAGCTCAATACAGGGGGGCGACGGGGAGCTGTTTTTT.

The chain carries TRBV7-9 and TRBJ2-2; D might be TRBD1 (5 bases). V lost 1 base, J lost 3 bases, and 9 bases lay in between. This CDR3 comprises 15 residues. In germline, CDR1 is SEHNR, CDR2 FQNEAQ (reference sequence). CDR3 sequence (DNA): TGTGCCAGCAGCTTAGGCAGGGTGCACACCGGGGAGCTGTTTTTT. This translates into CASSLGRVHTGELFF.

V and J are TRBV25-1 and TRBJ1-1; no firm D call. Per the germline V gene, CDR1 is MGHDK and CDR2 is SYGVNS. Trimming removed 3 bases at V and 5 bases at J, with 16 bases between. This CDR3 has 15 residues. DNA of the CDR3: TGTGCCAGCAGTGAGTTGCGGGCCGGTAGAACTGAAGCTTTCTTT. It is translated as CASSELRAGRTEAFF.

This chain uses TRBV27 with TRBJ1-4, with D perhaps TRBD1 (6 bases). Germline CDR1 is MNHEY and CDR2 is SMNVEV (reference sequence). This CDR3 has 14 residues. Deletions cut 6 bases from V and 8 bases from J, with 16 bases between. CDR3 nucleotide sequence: TGTGCCAGCAGCCCCGCCGAGGGGGAGGAAAAACTGTTTTTT. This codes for CASSPAEGEEKLFF.

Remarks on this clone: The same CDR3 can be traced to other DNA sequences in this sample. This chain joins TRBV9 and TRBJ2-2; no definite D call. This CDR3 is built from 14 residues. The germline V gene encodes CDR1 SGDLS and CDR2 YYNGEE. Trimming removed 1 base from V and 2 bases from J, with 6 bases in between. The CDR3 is CASSVRGNTGELFF. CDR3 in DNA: TGTGCCAGCAGCGTAAGAGGTAACACCGGGGAGCTGTTTTTT.

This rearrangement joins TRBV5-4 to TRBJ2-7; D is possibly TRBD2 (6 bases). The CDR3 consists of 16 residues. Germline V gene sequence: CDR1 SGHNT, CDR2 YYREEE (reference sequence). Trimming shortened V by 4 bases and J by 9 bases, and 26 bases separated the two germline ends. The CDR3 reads CASSPAGGLAHNPQYF. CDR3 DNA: TGTGCCAGCAGCCCCGCCGGCGGCCTAGCGCACAACCCGCAGTACTTC.

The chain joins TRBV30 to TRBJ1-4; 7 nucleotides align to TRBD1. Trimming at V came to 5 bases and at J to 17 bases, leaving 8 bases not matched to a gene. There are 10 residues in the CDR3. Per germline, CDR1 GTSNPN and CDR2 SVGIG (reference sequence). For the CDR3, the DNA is TGTGCCTGGTGTGGGACAGTCGGTTTTTTT. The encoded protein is CAWCGTVGFF.

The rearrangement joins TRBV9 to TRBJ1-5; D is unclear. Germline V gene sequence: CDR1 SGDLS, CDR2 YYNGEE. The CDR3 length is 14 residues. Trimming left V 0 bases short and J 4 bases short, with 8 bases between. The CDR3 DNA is TGTGCCAGCAGCGTAGGGGAGGGTAATCAGCCCCAGCATTTT. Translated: CASSVGEGNQPQHF.